These T cell receptor beta chains were read from a single sample in a study of blood T cell repertoires in COVID-19. TCRdb's copy holds only in-frame clones and misses some; the assay was immunoSEQ multiplex PCR. The sample holds 150,000 to 190,000 clones; roughly 72% are singletons and the top ten take 3.7%. The source material was peripheral blood. The origin of the receptors is a woman aged 80 or over with acute or convalescent COVID-19. Each CDR3 is given with its conserved first and last residue. The D gene is left open where the match is weak. A row's size may be missing; if present it is once, few, many or a size class.

size	D	J	V	CDR3	DNA
NA	TRBD1	TRBJ2-1	TRBV6-4	CASSAGTGGYNEQFF	TGTGCCAGCAGTGCCGGGACAGGGGGCTACAATGAGCAGTTCTTC
NA	TRBD2	TRBJ2-1	TRBV7-9	CASSLGAGGSNEQFF	TGTGCCAGCAGCTTAGGAGCGGGAGGAAGCAATGAGCAGTTCTTC
NA	TRBD1	TRBJ2-3	TRBV10-1	CASSDFGTGKTDTQYF	TGCGCCAGCAGTGACTTCGGGACAGGGAAGACAGATACGCAGTATTTT
few	TRBD1	TRBJ1-2	TRBV6-1	CASRESTGRVNYGYTF	TGTGCCAGCAGAGAATCGACAGGGAGAGTTAACTATGGCTACACCTTC
NA	TRBD2	TRBJ2-1	TRBV4-1	CASSHSHTRGGASHEQFF	TGCGCCAGCAGCCATTCACACACGCGGGGGGGAGCGTCCCATGAGCAGTTCTTC
NA	TRBD1	TRBJ1-2	TRBV30	CASPGGQGGGYGYTF	TGTGCCTCACCCGGGGGACAGGGGGGAGGCTATGGCTACACCTTC
once	TRBD1	TRBJ1-2	TRBV15	CATSRDRGLGYTF	TGTGCCACCAGCAGAGACAGGGGGCTTGGCTACACCTTC
few	NA	TRBJ2-1	TRBV29-1	CSAVNRNEQFF	TGCAGCGCCGTTAATCGTAATGAGCAGTTCTTC
many	NA	TRBJ2-3	TRBV4-2	CASSQDAAGLGTDTQYF	TGTGCCAGCAGCCAAGACGCCGCGGGACTTGGCACAGATACGCAGTATTTT
NA	TRBD2	TRBJ2-3	TRBV3-1/TRBV3-2	CASSPGTTVNTQYF	TGTGCCAGCAGCCCCGGGACTACAGTAAATACGCAGTATTTT
NA	TRBD1	TRBJ1-2	TRBV4-3	CASSQDGDRGAYGYTF	TGCGCCAGCAGCCAAGATGGGGACAGGGGGGCCTATGGCTACACCTTC
NA	TRBD1	TRBJ1-5	TRBV6-2/TRBV6-3	CASSFRDTGGDQPQHF	TGTGCCAGCAGTTTCAGGGACACAGGGGGTGATCAGCCCCAGCATTTT
NA	TRBD2	TRBJ2-3	TRBV5-1	CASSWDLAGADTQYF	TGCGCCAGCAGCTGGGACCTAGCGGGGGCAGATACGCAGTATTTT
NA	TRBD1	TRBJ1-2	TRBV6-2/TRBV6-3	CASSYSGTGLYGYTF	TGTGCCAGCAGTTACTCAGGGACAGGATTATATGGCTACACCTTC
NA	TRBD2	TRBJ2-5	TRBV5-1	CASSFGTSGSETQYF	TGCGCCAGCAGCTTCGGGACTAGCGGGTCGGAGACCCAGTACTTC
NA	TRBD1	TRBJ1-4	TRBV5-6	CASSPTGQLNEKLFF	TGTGCCAGCAGCCCGACGGGACAGCTTAATGAAAAACTGTTTTTT
NA	TRBD1	TRBJ2-1	TRBV6-5	CASSITGVGSEQFF	TGTGCCAGCAGTATTACAGGGGTAGGTAGTGAGCAGTTCTTC
few	NA	TRBJ2-3	TRBV7-9	CASSSGSGSTDTQYF	TGTGCCAGCAGCTCGGGCAGCGGGAGCACAGATACGCAGTATTTT
NA	NA	TRBJ2-3	TRBV29-1	CSVAPRGVSTDTQYF	TGCAGCGTTGCGCCGCGGGGTGTTAGCACAGATACGCAGTATTTT
NA	NA	TRBJ1-5	TRBV5-1	CASSLGGQGQQPQHF	TGCGCCAGCAGCTTGGGGGGTCAGGGACAACAGCCCCAGCATTTT
NA	NA	TRBJ1-3	TRBV2	CASSEQGLSGNTIYF	TGTGCCAGCAGTGAACAGGGGCTCTCTGGAAACACCATATATTTT
few	TRBD1	TRBJ1-4	TRBV5-1	CASSLAARGPGEKLFF	TGCGCCAGCAGCTTGGCCGCCAGGGGGCCGGGTGAAAAACTGTTTTTT
NA	NA	TRBJ2-5	TRBV6-5	CASSFSPGGETQYF	TGTGCCAGCAGTTTCTCTCCGGGGGGCGAGACCCAGTACTTC
NA	NA	TRBJ1-3	TRBV2	CASSDSRHAGNTIYF	TGTGCCAGCAGTGATTCGCGGCATGCAGGAAACACCATATATTTT
NA	TRBD1	TRBJ1-5	TRBV6-5	CASRTGEANQPQHF	TGTGCCAGCAGAACAGGGGAAGCAAATCAGCCCCAGCATTTT
few	TRBD1	TRBJ1-2	TRBV5-4	CASSLVTGGDGYTF	TGTGCCAGCAGCTTGGTAACAGGGGGCGATGGCTACACCTTC
NA	NA	TRBJ1-6	TRBV30	CAWSVVRGYNSPLHF	TGTGCCTGGAGTGTAGTAAGGGGCTATAATTCACCCCTCCACTTT
NA	NA	TRBJ1-3	TRBV28	CASSANKISGNTIYF	TGTGCCAGCAGTGCCAACAAGATCTCTGGAAACACCATATATTTT
NA	NA	TRBJ2-1	TRBV5-1	CASSLRQGHGEQFF	TGCGCCAGCAGCCTTCGTCAGGGGCACGGTGAGCAGTTCTTC
NA	TRBD1	TRBJ2-5	TRBV30	CAWRGITGGQETQYF	TGTGCCTGGAGAGGGATAACAGGGGGACAAGAGACCCAGTACTTC
NA	NA	TRBJ2-1	TRBV29-1	CSVSQRSYNEQFF	TGCAGCGTCTCGCAGCGCTCCTACAATGAGCAGTTCTTC
NA	TRBD1	TRBJ1-1	TRBV5-6	CASSPSDRGGTEAFF	TGTGCCAGCAGCCCGTCGGACAGGGGAGGCACTGAAGCTTTCTTT
NA	TRBD2	TRBJ2-3	TRBV18	CASSPVPGGPRDTQYF	TGTGCCAGCTCACCAGTCCCGGGAGGGCCTAGGGATACGCAGTATTTT
NA	TRBD1	TRBJ2-5	TRBV19	CASSISATGSWQETQYF	TGTGCCAGTAGTATCTCCGCGACAGGGTCTTGGCAAGAGACCCAGTACTTC
NA	TRBD1	TRBJ1-2	TRBV3-1/TRBV3-2	CASSSNTGDYGYTF	TGTGCCAGCAGTTCGAATACAGGGGACTATGGCTACACCTTC
NA	TRBD1	TRBJ1-3	TRBV7-9	CASGRLDRASGNTIYF	TGTGCCAGCGGACGTCTTGACAGGGCATCTGGAAACACCATATATTTT
NA	NA	TRBJ2-7	TRBV19	CATQGGSYEQYF	TGTGCCACACAGGGGGGGAGCTACGAGCAGTACTTC
NA	NA	TRBJ1-1	TRBV2	CASSGQLVGTEAFF	TGTGCCAGCAGCGGACAGCTAGTGGGCACTGAAGCTTTCTTT
NA	NA	TRBJ1-2	TRBV5-1	CASSLTGENYGYTF	TGCGCCAGCAGCTTAACAGGAGAAAACTATGGCTACACCTTC
NA	TRBD2	TRBJ2-3	TRBV29-1	CSVPRGDQGDTQYF	TGCAGCGTTCCACGGGGGGACCAGGGAGATACGCAGTATTTT
NA	NA	TRBJ2-1	TRBV4-2	CASSQDTSGGNEQFF	TGTGCCAGCAGCCAAGACACGTCAGGAGGGAATGAGCAGTTCTTC
NA	NA	TRBJ1-5	TRBV6-1	CASSEREPQHF	TGTGCCAGCAGTGAGAGGGAGCCCCAGCATTTT
NA	TRBD1	TRBJ2-7	TRBV6-5	CASSPGTGYYEQYF	TGTGCCAGCAGTCCCGGGACAGGGTACTACGAGCAGTACTTC
NA	NA	TRBJ1-3	TRBV3-1/TRBV3-2	CASSQDLGGVGNTIYF	TGTGCCAGCAGCCAAGATTTAGGAGGGGTTGGAAACACCATATATTTT
few	TRBD2	TRBJ2-7	TRBV14	CASRPLTSGGPGDEQYF	TGTGCCAGCAGGCCCCTCACTAGCGGGGGGCCGGGGGACGAGCAGTACTTC
NA	NA	TRBJ2-2	TRBV27	CASKEAGELFF	TGTGCCAGCAAGGAGGCCGGGGAGCTGTTTTTT